The clone carrying this T cell receptor (beta chain) was found many times. The target antigen is unknown. The entry originates in a study of neurological immune-mediated disorders. General study points: CDR3 amino acid sequences found in expanded clones were never shared across subjects, suggesting private repertoires in all groups.

With 10-nucleotide random UMIs included, cDNA was synthesized by 5'RACE. TCRdb itself ran the 5' RACE reads through MiXCR, one entry per CDR3 protein. The top ten hold 1.6% of the sample, which has some 49,000 distinct CDR3 sequences, about a tenth seen once. The V gene lost 1 base and the J gene lost 7 bases, with 7 bases spanning the gap. The germline V gene has CDR1 MGHRA and CDR2 YSYEKL. The CDR3 consists of 12 residues. Time point in this sample: longitudinal time-point 1 (baseline). This clonotype was sampled from a woman aged 40 to 55 in good health. The specimen was PBMCs. This chain joins TRBV4-1 and TRBJ1-1; D ambiguous. CDR3 in amino acids: CASSQGGVEAFF. The CDR3 DNA reads as TGCGCCAGCAGCCAAGGCGGGGTTGAAGCTTTCTTT.